The 25 T cell receptor beta chains below all came from one sample that was sequenced in a study of shared clonotypes between healthy human individuals. The protocol was immunoSEQ multiplex PCR, while the TCRdb copy is restricted to in-frame clones and leaves out a portion. The table shows 1,400,000 or so clones, with 97% to 99% occurring only once. The sample consisted of naive CD4+ T cells sorted from blood. Subset denoted: CD45RA+ positively selected. All receptors derive from a man aged 30 to 39 in good health.

On this clone: Other DNA sequences from this sample encode an identical CDR3 as well. The rearrangement uses TRBV5-1 and TRBJ1-5, with D possibly being TRBD1 (5 bases). Trimming took off 4 bases at V and 3 bases at J, with 8 bases between the two ends. Germline V gene data show CDR1 as SGHRS and CDR2 as YFSETQ. CDR3 length: 13 amino acids. CDR3 nucleotides: TGCGCCAGCAGCCGGGACCCCAATCAGCCCCAGCATTTT. This translates into CASSRDPNQPQHF.

The chain recombines TRBV25-1 with TRBJ2-5, with 7 bases fitting TRBD2. V lost 3 bases to trimming and J lost 5 bases; unmatched junction nucleotides: 9. This CDR3 has 15 residues. Germline V CDR1 and CDR2: MGHDK, SYGVNS. As DNA, the CDR3 is TGTGCCAGCAGTGAGGGAGGGGCTAATTGGGAGACCCAGTACTTC. This codes for CASSEGGANWETQYF.

The rearrangement joins TRBV6-5 to TRBJ2-7, with D perhaps TRBD1 or TRBD2 (7 bases each). The CDR3 loop spans 15 amino acids. In germline, CDR1 is MNHEY, CDR2 SVGAGI. V lost 0 bases and J 4 bases, leaving 13 bases between the germline ends. CDR3 DNA sequence: TGTGCCAGCAGTTACTCTCCCAGGGGGGGGTACGAGCAGTACTTC. Protein product: CASSYSPRGGYEQYF.

The chain employs TRBV6-6 and TRBJ2-2, with a possible D match to TRBD2 (6 bases). Per the germline V gene, CDR1 is MNHNY and CDR2 is SVGAGI (reference sequence). There are 14 residues in the CDR3. V was trimmed by 6 bases and J by 4 bases, leaving 12 bases between them. The CDR3 DNA reads as TGTGCCAGCAGCTCGGGAGCTGCCACCGGGGAGCTGTTTTTT. The encoded protein is CASSSGAATGELFF.

V is TRBV4-1 and J is TRBJ2-3; D perhaps matches TRBD2 (6 bases). The CDR3 length is 14 residues. Germline assignment: CDR1 MGHRA and CDR2 YSYEKL. Trimming removed 2 bases from V and 2 bases from J, with 8 bases in between. The CDR3 DNA reads TGCGCCAGCAGCCAACGGGGGTACACAGATACGCAGTATTTT. As protein: CASSQRGYTDTQYF.

This chain connects TRBV14 to TRBJ2-3; 8 bases match TRBD2. Trimming at V came to 1 base and at J to 10 bases, leaving 4 bases not matched to a gene. Germline-derived CDR1 and CDR2 are SGHDN and FVKESK. This CDR3 has 13 residues. The CDR3 DNA follows: TGTGCCAGCAGCCAAGTAGCGGGATCGGCGCAGTATTTT. Protein sequence: CASSQVAGSAQYF. The entire variable domain, with the rest obtained from reference TRBV14 and TRBJ2-3, is as follows: EAGVTQFPSHSVIEKGQTVTLRCDPISGHDNLYWYRRVMGKEIKFLLHFVKESKQDESGMPNNRFLAERTGGTYSTLKVQPAELEDSGVYFCASSQVAGSAQYFGPGTRLTVL.

The genes are TRBV20-1 and TRBJ1-1; no firm D call. CDR1 and CDR2 (germline): DFQATT, SNEGSKA (reference sequence). CDR3 length equals 8 residues. CDR3 loop: CRFTEAFF. The CDR3 nucleotides are TGCAGATTCACTGAAGCTTTCTTT.

The chain joins TRBV5-4 to TRBJ2-4; 7 bases line up with TRBD1. Germline lookup yields CDR1 SGHNT and CDR2 YYREEE (reference sequence). CDR3 length equals 16 residues. Trimming took 0 bases from V and 1 from J; bases not matched to a gene: 4. CDR3 protein: CASSLGMTGAKNIQYF. Here the CDR3 DNA reads TGTGCCAGCAGCTTGGGAATGACAGGGGCCAAAAACATTCAGTACTTC.

This clone was counted a few times. The V and J genes are TRBV6-5 and TRBJ1-5; D ambiguous. Germline CDR1 reads MNHEY; CDR2 reads SVGAGI. CDR3 length: 13 residues. V lost 6 bases and J lost 3, with 9 bases in between. The CDR3 region is CASRRTDNQPQHF. The CDR3 bases are TGTGCCAGCAGGAGGACGGACAATCAGCCCCAGCATTTT.

The J gene is TRBJ2-2, the V gene TRBV6-5; TRBD2 matches 7 bases. The CDR3 is 14 amino acids. CDR1 and CDR2 from the germline V gene are MNHEY and SVGAGI. V lost 7 bases to trimming and J lost 2 bases; unmatched junction nucleotides: 4. CDR3 DNA: TGTGCCAGCAAAACGGGGGGAAACACCGGGGAGCTGTTTTTT. Protein product: CASKTGGNTGELFF.

This chain connects TRBV5-4 to TRBJ2-1, with D uncertain. V dropped 0 bases and J dropped 2 bases, with 9 bases sitting between them. CDR3 length: 15 amino acids. In germline, CDR1 is SGHNT, CDR2 YYREEE (reference sequence). CDR3 protein: CASSLDYPPYNEQFF. In nucleotides, the CDR3 is TGTGCCAGCAGCTTGGACTACCCGCCCTACAATGAGCAGTTCTTC.

The chain couples TRBV6-4 to TRBJ2-3, with D hard to call. The CDR3 consists of 13 residues. Per germline, CDR1 MRHNA and CDR2 SNTAGT. Trimming removed 5 bases from V and 2 bases from J, with 8 bases in between. This CDR3 is CASSQDITDTQYF. CDR3 nucleotide sequence: TGTGCCAGCAGTCAGGATATCACAGATACGCAGTATTTT.

This chain connects TRBV5-1 to TRBJ1-3; TRBD1 is a possible D gene (6 bases). Trimming stripped 7 bases from V and 0 bases from J, with 8 bases between. Germline V gene sequence: CDR1 SGHRS, CDR2 YFSETQ. The CDR3 spans 13 residues. Here the CDR3 reads CASRDTSGNTIYF. CDR3 nucleotide sequence: TGCGCCAGCCGGGACACCTCTGGAAACACCATATATTTT.

V usage is TRBV5-4 and J usage is TRBJ1-1; 8 nucleotides line up with TRBD1. CDR1 and CDR2 from the germline V gene are SGHNT and YYREEE (reference sequence). This CDR3 spans 17 amino acids. With V trimmed by 6 bases and J by 4 bases, 17 bases remained unmatched. In DNA form, the CDR3 reads TGTGCCAGCAAAAACCGGGACAGGTTTTATTCGAGCACTGAAGCTTTCTTT. This codes for CASKNRDRFYSSTEAFF.

The chain has TRBV18 and TRBJ2-4, with a possible D match to TRBD1 (5 bases). The CDR3 consists of 16 residues. Trimming took off 0 bases at V and 2 bases at J, with 11 bases between the two ends. Germline lookup yields CDR1 KGHSH and CDR2 LQKENI. As DNA, the CDR3 is TGTGCCAGCTCACCACCCAGGGCGGCAACCAAAAACATTCAGTACTTC. It translates to CASSPPRAATKNIQYF.

The DNA of the CDR3 is TGCAGTTGCAGGGAAGACCCCTACAATGAGCAGTTCTTC. Encoded protein: CSCREDPYNEQFF. The chain couples TRBV29-1 to TRBJ2-1, with D perhaps matching TRBD1 (5 bases). Germline V gene data show CDR1 as SQVTM and CDR2 as ANQGSEA. This CDR3 has 13 amino acids.

The V call is TRBV28, the J call TRBJ2-5, with 10 bases fitting TRBD1. The CDR3 contains 16 residues. The junction had 7 bases not matched to a gene; V was cut back by 4 bases and J by 2 bases. Germline V gene sequence: CDR1 MDHEN, CDR2 SYDVKM. CDR3 in amino acids: CASSSPQGQGQETQYF. The CDR3 nucleotides are TGTGCCAGCAGTTCGCCCCAGGGACAGGGGCAAGAGACCCAGTACTTC.

As regards this clone: A junction end diverges from the germline sequence, so it may reflect a read error. The CDR3 sequence: CASSPWGPQETQYF. The CDR3 DNA sequence: TGTGCTAGCAGTCCATGGGGGCCCCAAGAGACCCAGTACTTC. The V gene is TRBV7-7, the J gene TRBJ2-5; D is perhaps TRBD1 (6 bases). The CDR3 is 14 residues long. CDR1 and CDR2 from the germline V gene are SSHAT and FNYEAQ (reference sequence).

The chain recombines TRBV9 with TRBJ2-1; 13 nucleotides agree with TRBD2. The J segment lost 6 bases and the V segment lost 1 base, leaving 7 bases of the junction unmatched. CDR1 is SGDLS and CDR2 is YYNGEE in the germline V gene. This CDR3 region has 17 residues. The CDR3 coding sequence is TGTGCCAGCAGCGTACTCAGGACTAGCGGGAGTCTCAATGAGCAGTTCTTC. This encodes CASSVLRTSGSLNEQFF.

The gene calls are TRBV5-1 and TRBJ2-7; either TRBD1 or TRBD2 may fit D (6 bases each). The CDR3 covers 16 residues. Trimming removed 0 bases from V and 0 bases from J, with 13 bases in between. Germline-derived CDR1 and CDR2 are SGHRS and YFSETQ. In DNA form, the CDR3 reads TGCGCCAGCAGCTTGGCCCGAGGGGGAGGCTCCTACGAGCAGTACTTC. The encoded protein is CASSLARGGGSYEQYF.

Details on this clone: Within the sample, other DNA sequences also encode this same CDR3. The rearrangement uses TRBV29-1 and TRBJ2-7; D is possibly TRBD2 (5 bases). Germline CDR1 is SQVTM and CDR2 is ANQGSEA. V lost 6 bases, J lost 0 bases, and 12 bases lay in between. The CDR3 extends over 13 amino acids. The CDR3 sequence: CSVRGRASYEQYF. CDR3 nucleotides: TGCAGCGTACGCGGGCGGGCCTCCTACGAGCAGTACTTC.

The chain employs TRBV7-6 and TRBJ1-3, with D maybe TRBD1 (5 bases). The CDR3 is 13 residues long. Trimming shortened V by 6 bases and J by 2 bases, and 8 bases separated the two germline ends. CDR1 is SGHVS, CDR2 FNYEAQ, per germline. The CDR3 DNA reads TGTGCCAGCAGTGGGACCGCTGGAAACACCATATATTTT. This sequence encodes CASSGTAGNTIYF.

The chain uses TRBV5-1 and TRBJ2-3, with D unresolved. This CDR3 is 15 amino acids long. The germline CDR1 and CDR2 sequences are SGHRS and YFSETQ. Deletions cut 1 base from V and 2 bases from J, with 11 bases between. CDR3 loop: CASSLTPEATDTQYF. CDR3 sequence (DNA): TGCGCCAGCAGCTTGACGCCAGAGGCCACAGATACGCAGTATTTT. Drawing the rest from reference TRBV5-1 and TRBJ2-3, the complete variable domain is KAGVTQTPRYLIKTRGQQVTLSCSPISGHRSVSWYQQTPGQGLQFLFEYFSETQRNKGNFPGRFSGRQFSNSRSEMNVSTLELGDSALYLCASSLTPEATDTQYFGPGTRLTVL.

The genes are TRBV5-1 and TRBJ2-4, with TRBD2 matching 8 bases. This CDR3 spans 15 amino acids. Per germline, CDR1 SGHRS and CDR2 YFSETQ. V dropped 3 bases and J dropped 7; count of bases not matched to a gene: 9. The CDR3 nucleotides are TGCGCCAGCAGCTCCGCCGGGACTAGTGGCAACATTCAGTACTTC. Translated: CASSSAGTSGNIQYF. The variable domain in full, completed from reference TRBV5-1 and TRBJ2-4, reads KAGVTQTPRYLIKTRGQQVTLSCSPISGHRSVSWYQQTPGQGLQFLFEYFSETQRNKGNFPGRFSGRQFSNSRSEMNVSTLELGDSALYLCASSSAGTSGNIQYFGAGTRLSVL.

This chain links TRBV11-3 with TRBJ2-1; 7 bases agree with TRBD1. The V gene's germline CDR1 is SGHNT and CDR2 YENEEA. The length of the CDR3 is 14 residues. After removal of 4 bases from V and 6 bases from J, the junction contained 6 bases not matched to a gene. The CDR3 nucleotides read TGTGCCAGCAGCTCGAGACAGGGAGTCAATGAGCAGTTCTTC. The encoded protein is CASSSRQGVNEQFF.